One sample yielded the 11 T cell receptor beta chains listed below, sequenced in a study of tissue T cells after allogeneic stem cell transplantation. The method was immunoSEQ multiplex PCR; TCRdb's version includes in-frame clones alone and lacks a portion of them. The sample lists about 7,500 clones, about 48% occurring once. Time point specified: mouse harvest day 7 after allogeneic transplant. Mouse grafts combined 10^7 T-cell-depleted bone marrow cells with 10^6 splenic CD5+ T cells. The sample taken for sequencing was gut tissue. The receptors stem from a female BALB/c mouse given C57BL/6 T cells with graft-versus-host disease after an allogeneic hematopoietic cell transplant.

Concerning this clone itself: Gene names and germline match the mouse. The CDR3: CASSRTGGQDTQYF. The sequenced part of the CDR3 DNA is TGTGCCAGCTCTCGGACTGGGGGCCAAGACACCCAGTAC. The chain employs TRBV12-1 and TRBJ2-5; 10 bases line up with TRBD2. The read stops 1 residue short of the end of the CDR3; the missing end is completed from the germline J gene. The ends lost 2 bases at V and 2 bases at J; junction bases unmatched: 0. Germline CDR1 reads SGHSN; CDR2 reads HYEKVE. The CDR3 is made up of 14 amino acids.

Worth noting for this clone: Gene names refer to mouse genes. The read gets to within 1 residue of the CDR3 end, and the germline J gene fills in the rest. V usage is TRBV19 and J usage is TRBJ1-1; D unresolved. Germline V CDR1 and CDR2: FNHDT, SITEND (reference sequence). The V and J ends lost 4 bases and 1 base respectively, with 5 bases between them. The CDR3 is 12 amino acids. The CDR3 here is CASSFRNTEVFF. CDR3 bases read: TGTGCCAGCAGTTTCAGGAACACAGAAGTCTTC.

This clone was counted a few times. Mouse gene names and germline throughout. The CDR3 extends 1 residue past the end of the read, so its final part is completed from the germline J gene. The J gene is TRBJ2-1, the V gene TRBV26; 7 bases map to TRBD2. The CDR3 contains 15 residues. The junction had 4 bases not matched to a gene; V was cut back by 4 bases and J by 1 base. The germline V gene has CDR1 KGHPV and CDR2 FQNQEV (reference sequence). The DNA read from the CDR3 is TGTGCCAGCAGTCCCACGGGGGGGAACTATGCTGAGCAGTTC. Translating gives CASSPTGGNYAEQF. The CDR3 reads in full as CASSPTGGNYAEQFF.

This clone was seen a handful of times. The germline and genes are mouse ones. The read is 1 residue too short to cover the CDR3 end, so that end is filled in from the germline J gene. The J gene is TRBJ2-7, the V gene TRBV3; D possibly corresponds to TRBD1 (5 bases). Germline V lookup: CDR1 SNHLY, CDR2 FYNGKV (reference sequence). The CDR3 loop spans 12 amino acids. With 2 bases removed from V and 7 bases from J, the gap between germline ends came to 9 bases. The CDR3 DNA, read in part, is TGTGCCAGCAGCTTACAGGGAGAGGAACAGTAC. Its translation is CASSLQGEEQY. From start to end, the CDR3 is CASSLQGEEQYF.

As for this clone: Gene names and germline refer to mouse. The CDR3 end falls 1 residue outside the read, so it is completed with the germline J gene. V usage is TRBV26 and J usage is TRBJ2-1; possibly TRBD2 for D (5 bases). Germline V lookup: CDR1 KGHPV, CDR2 FQNQEV (reference sequence). This CDR3 region has 14 residues. V lost 3 bases to trimming and J lost 1 base, with 7 bases between them. CDR3 DNA (partial): TGTGCCAGCAGTCTCTGGGTGAACTATGCTGAGCAGTTC. Translating it yields CASSLWVNYAEQF. The entire CDR3 reads CASSLWVNYAEQFF.

Details on this clone: The genes and germline here are from mouse. Sequencing ends 1 residue short of the CDR3 end; the germline J gene provides the rest. The gene calls are TRBV26 and TRBJ1-6; D uncertain. Being an ORF, TRBJ1-6 has a function that is uncertain. Trimming took 4 bases from V and 4 from J, leaving 8 bases between them. Germline V lookup: CDR1 KGHPV, CDR2 FQNQEV (reference sequence). The CDR3 covers 14 residues. The CDR3 sequence: CASSRSQYNSPLYF. The CDR3 bases that were read are TGTGCCAGCAGTCGGTCGCAATATAATTCGCCCCTCTAC.

By share, this clone counts as medium-sized. The gene symbols are mouse symbols. The CDR3 end is not reached by the read, which stops 1 residue before it; the germline J gene fills it in. The chain uses TRBV13-2 and TRBJ2-1, with D uncertain. This CDR3 contains 14 residues. Germline CDR1 reads NNHNN; CDR2 reads SYGAGS (reference sequence). V lost 0 bases to trimming and J lost 3 bases, with 7 bases between them. The CDR3 sequence: CASGDENSYAEQFF. The part of the CDR3 DNA that was read is TGTGCCAGCGGTGATGAGAACAGCTATGCTGAGCAGTTC.

This clone is categorized as medium-sized (0.01 to 0.1%). The gene names here belong to mouse. The sequence runs out 1 residue before the end of the CDR3; the remainder is reconstructed from the germline J gene. The J gene is TRBJ1-4, the V gene TRBV26; 8 bases are a match to TRBD1. With 2 bases clipped from V and 2 bases from J, the junction kept 1 base outside the gene matches. Germline loops: CDR1 KGHPV, CDR2 FQNQEV (reference sequence). The CDR3 has 15 residues. CDR3 amino acids: CASSLRQGSNERLFF. CDR3 bases read: TGTGCCAGCAGTCTGAGACAGGGGTCCAACGAAAGATTATTT. Full variable domain (outside the CDR3, taken from reference TRBV26 and TRBJ1-4): NSKVIQTPRYLVKGQGQKAKMRCIPEKGHPVVFWYQQNKNNEFKFLINFQNQEVLQQIDMTEKRFSAECPSNSPCSLEIQSSEAGDSALYLCASSLRQGSNERLFFGHGTKLSVL.

On this clone itself: Gene names denote mouse genes. From the germline J gene comes the end of the CDR3, since the read stops 1 residue before it. The chain couples TRBV1 to TRBJ2-4; 7 nucleotides align to TRBD2. With V trimmed by 3 bases and J by 5 bases, 5 bases remained unmatched. The CDR3 has 14 amino acids. Germline CDR1 is NSQYPW and CDR2 is LRSPGD (reference sequence). CDR3 DNA, as far as it was read: TGCACCTGCAGTGCTTCGACTGGGCTAAACACCTTGTAC. Residues: CTCSASTGLNTLY. The whole CDR3 is CTCSASTGLNTLYF.

In regard to this clone: Gene names refer to mouse genes. The read finishes 1 residue shy of the CDR3 end, and the germline J gene is used to complete it. V is TRBV13-3 and J is TRBJ2-7, with TRBD2 identical over 9 bases. Looked up from germline, CDR1 is NNHDY and CDR2 is SYVADS. Trimming cost V 5 bases and J 4 bases; bases outside gene matches: 4. This CDR3 has 13 residues. Incomplete CDR3 DNA: TGTGCCAGCAGAGGGACTGGGAGGTATGAACAGTAC. It specifies CASRGTGRYEQY. The CDR3, in full, reads CASRGTGRYEQYF.

Concerning this clone itself: These gene names are mouse names. The CDR3 goes on 1 residue after the read ends, and that part is filled in from the germline J gene. The chain links TRBV26 to TRBJ1-1; D is perhaps TRBD1 (5 bases). V was pared by 2 bases and J by 3 bases, with 7 bases between. This CDR3 has 13 residues. Germline values: CDR1 KGHPV, CDR2 FQNQEV (reference sequence). CDR3 residues: CASSLTGYTEVFF. The part of the CDR3 DNA that was read is TGTGCCAGCAGTCTGACAGGCTACACAGAAGTCTTC. Full variable domain (missing parts from reference TRBV26 and TRBJ1-1): NSKVIQTPRYLVKGQGQKAKMRCIPEKGHPVVFWYQQNKNNEFKFLINFQNQEVLQQIDMTEKRFSAECPSNSPCSLEIQSSEAGDSALYLCASSLTGYTEVFFGKGTRLTVV.